The 31 T cell receptor beta chains given below trace back to one sample, sequenced in a study of T cells after yellow fever vaccination. TCRdb re-called the 5' RACE reads with MiXCR, one entry per CDR3 protein. The sample holds approximately 120,000 distinct CDR3 sequences, about 8.4% seen once. The material was CD8+ T cells sorted from PBMCs, obtained on the day of the yellow fever booster vaccination. These receptor sequences come from a man younger than 30 who received the YFV17D yellow fever vaccine.

This clonotype occurred a few times. The rearrangement links TRBV7-2 to TRBJ2-1; TRBD2 is a possible D gene (5 bases). In germline, CDR1 is SGHTA, CDR2 FQGNSA. The CDR3 extends over 13 amino acids. Trimming took 6 bases from V and 4 from J, leaving 10 bases between them. The DNA for the CDR3 is TGTGCCAGCAGACCAGGACTGTACAATGAGCAGTTCTTC. Protein product: CASRPGLYNEQFF.

The chain carries TRBV11-1 and TRBJ2-1; unclear D gene. This CDR3 comprises 13 residues. V shed 4 bases and J shed 5 bases, with 9 bases lying between them. Germline CDR1 SGHAT, CDR2 FQDESV (reference sequence). The CDR3 reads CASSSDLNNEQFF. The CDR3 DNA reads as TGTGCCAGCAGCTCGGACCTTAACAATGAGCAGTTCTTC.

This clonotype turned up a few times. The chain employs TRBV20-1 and TRBJ2-7; the match to TRBD1 covers 11 bases. This CDR3 contains 12 residues. Per the germline V gene, CDR1 is DFQATT and CDR2 is SNEGSKA (reference sequence). After removal of 5 bases from V and 7 bases from J, the junction contained 4 bases not matched to a gene. The CDR3 is CSAGQGALEQYF. CDR3 bases: TGCAGTGCTGGACAGGGGGCATTGGAGCAGTACTTC.

This clonotype showed up many times. The rearrangement links TRBV10-3 to TRBJ1-1; unclear D gene. Germline CDR1 is ENHRY and CDR2 is SYGVKD. Trimming left V 2 bases short and J 1 base short, with 11 bases between. CDR3 length: 15 residues. Here the CDR3 DNA reads TGTGCCATCAGTGAGGTGACTCTTGAGAACACTGAAGCTTTCTTT. This translates into CAISEVTLENTEAFF.

This clonotype was recorded at least ten times. The CDR3 sequence is CASSEDASSYEQYF. CDR3 coding DNA: TGTGCCAGCTCAGAAGACGCGAGCTCCTACGAGCAGTACTTC. This chain uses TRBV18 with TRBJ2-7; D is unclear. Trimming took off 5 bases at V and 0 bases at J, with 11 bases between the two ends. The V gene's germline CDR1 is KGHSH and CDR2 LQKENI. The CDR3 consists of 14 residues.

The sample holds many counts of this clonotype. V gene TRBV4-2 combines with J gene TRBJ2-1; no firm D call. The CDR3 has 15 amino acids. Trimming removed 2 bases at V and 2 bases at J, with 10 bases between. Germline V gene data show CDR1 as LGHNA and CDR2 as YNFKEQ. The DNA for the CDR3 is TGTGCCAGCAGCCAAAGATCGCGTGCCTACAATGAGCAGTTCTTC. As protein: CASSQRSRAYNEQFF.

This clonotype came up a few times. The V call is TRBV9, the J call TRBJ2-3; D is possibly TRBD1 (5 bases). V lost 0 bases, J lost 2 bases, and 10 bases lay in between. This CDR3 contains 15 residues. CDR1 is SGDLS and CDR2 is YYNGEE in the germline V gene. CDR3 DNA sequence: TGTGCCAGCAGCGTAGAGGGCAGGGACACAGATACGCAGTATTTT. The encoded protein is CASSVEGRDTDTQYF.

This clonotype was seen at least ten times. Written as DNA, the CDR3 is TGCAGTGCTAGAGATGTCACTAGCTGGGACCAAGATACGCAGTATTTT. Its translation is CSARDVTSWDQDTQYF. J is TRBJ2-3 and V is TRBV20-1, with D tentatively TRBD2 (6 bases). Germline V lookup: CDR1 DFQATT, CDR2 SNEGSKA (reference sequence). The germline V and J ends were trimmed by 0 bases and 5 bases, with 18 bases remaining between them. The CDR3 is made up of 16 amino acids.

V gene TRBV12-3 or TRBV12-4 combines with J gene TRBJ2-2, with a possible D match to TRBD2 (6 bases). V lost 3 bases and J lost 5, with 16 bases in between. There are 16 residues in the CDR3. In DNA, the CDR3 is TGTGCCAGCAGTTTGGTCGGGGGACCCCAGACCGGGGAGCTGTTTTTT. Translation: CASSLVGGPQTGELFF.

The chain uses TRBV12-3 or TRBV12-4 and TRBJ1-2; D is undetermined. V was clipped by 6 bases and J by 2 bases, with 4 bases between them. The CDR3 is 11 residues long. As DNA, the CDR3 is TGTGCCAGCAGCCGAAACTATGGCTACACCTTC. Its translation is CASSRNYGYTF.

This clonotype was seen a handful of times. In DNA form, the CDR3 reads TGTGCCAGCAGACAGGGGGCCTCCGAGCAGTACTTC. It codes for CASRQGASEQYF. The chain links TRBV27 to TRBJ2-7, with 9 positions matching TRBD1. The CDR3 is 12 amino acids. Germline assignment: CDR1 MNHEY and CDR2 SMNVEV (reference sequence). The V segment lost 6 bases and the J segment 6 bases; nucleotides outside the gene matches: 3.

The chain recombines TRBV29-1 with TRBJ1-3; D gene ambiguous. Germline values: CDR1 SQVTM, CDR2 ANQGSEA. The CDR3 contains 11 residues. The V end was cut by 5 bases, the J end by 8 bases, with 10 bases between. The DNA of the CDR3 is TGCAGCGTTCCGGCTCCTGACACCATATATTTT. It codes for CSVPAPDTIYF.

This clonotype was seen more than once but under ten times. The chain carries TRBV6-2 or TRBV6-3 and TRBJ2-2; 8 bases are a match to TRBD1. This CDR3 has 16 residues. V was clipped by 2 bases and J by 6 bases; unmatched bases: 8. The germline CDR1 and CDR2 sequences are MNHEY and SVGEGT. CDR3 amino acids: CASSYPAGGFPGELFF. Here the CDR3 DNA reads TGTGCCAGCAGTTACCCAGCAGGGGGCTTTCCCGGGGAGCTGTTTTTT.

This clonotype was counted at least ten times. The chain joins TRBV9 to TRBJ2-3; D gene unclear. V dropped 1 base and J dropped 1 base, with 4 bases sitting between them. In germline, CDR1 is SGDLS, CDR2 YYNGEE. The CDR3 loop spans 13 amino acids. DNA of the CDR3: TGTGCCAGCAGCGTATCGGGCACAGATACGCAGTATTTT. Residues: CASSVSGTDTQYF.

The J gene is TRBJ1-2, the V gene TRBV4-3; D is perhaps TRBD1 (5 bases). The CDR3 is made up of 14 amino acids. The germline V gene encodes CDR1 LGHNA and CDR2 YSLEER. Trimming stripped 2 bases from V and 5 bases from J, with 12 bases between. This CDR3 is CASSQSTGPYGYTF. In nucleotides, the CDR3 is TGCGCCAGCAGCCAATCCACAGGTCCTTATGGCTACACCTTC.

This clonotype was recorded a few times. The chain recombines TRBV3-1 with TRBJ2-1; a weak D match, TRBD2 (5 bases). The germline V gene has CDR1 LGHDT and CDR2 YNNKEL (reference sequence). This CDR3 region has 15 residues. Trimming took 0 bases from V and 12 from J, leaving 18 bases between them. CDR3 region: CASSQDSSLDGVQFF. In DNA, the CDR3 is TGTGCCAGCAGCCAAGATTCCAGTCTCGACGGGGTGCAGTTCTTC.

The chain couples TRBV20-1 to TRBJ1-2; no clear D gene. V was trimmed by 5 bases and J by 7 bases, leaving 11 bases between them. CDR3 size: 11 residues. Germline assignment: CDR1 DFQATT and CDR2 SNEGSKA (reference sequence). CDR3 loop: CSAENTIGYTF. Written as DNA, the CDR3 is TGCAGTGCTGAAAATACCATTGGCTACACCTTC.

This clonotype was seen repeatedly, ten times or more. The V call is TRBV10-3, the J call TRBJ1-1, with D unresolved. CDR1 and CDR2 from the germline V gene are ENHRY and SYGVKD. This CDR3 region has 15 residues. The germline V and J ends were trimmed by 0 bases and 0 bases, with 8 bases remaining between them. The CDR3 nucleotides are TGTGCCATCAGTGAGTCGGAGGGCCTGAACACTGAAGCTTTCTTT. It translates to CAISESEGLNTEAFF.

This clonotype has only a few counts. The chain links TRBV29-1 to TRBJ1-2; weak D call: TRBD1 (6 bases). The ends were cut back, 6 bases at V and 1 base at J, with 12 bases in the middle. Germline-derived CDR1 and CDR2 are SQVTM and ANQGSEA. The CDR3 spans 13 residues. CDR3 in amino acids: CSVEDSLNYGYTF. The CDR3 DNA reads as TGCAGCGTGGAGGACAGTCTTAACTATGGCTACACCTTC.

The chain recombines TRBV5-4 with TRBJ2-7; 9 nucleotides line up with TRBD1. The J segment lost 3 bases and the V segment lost 2 bases, leaving 6 bases of the junction unmatched. The CDR3 loop spans 15 amino acids. CDR1 is SGHNT and CDR2 is YYREEE in the germline V gene (reference sequence). CDR3 loop: CASSFSGQGRYEQYF. Here the CDR3 DNA reads TGTGCCAGCAGCTTCTCAGGACAGGGGCGCTACGAGCAGTACTTC.

The CDR3 is CASSPKDWQFF. In DNA, the CDR3 is TGTGCCAGCAGCCCCAAGGATTGGCAGTTCTTC. This chain connects TRBV11-2 to TRBJ2-1; no reliable D call. The germline gives CDR1 SGHAT, CDR2 FQNNGV. The CDR3 totals 11 residues. The V end was cut by 5 bases, the J end by 12 bases, with 11 bases between.

The gene calls are TRBV6-5 and TRBJ1-6; D may be TRBD1 (5 bases). Germline-derived CDR1 and CDR2 are MNHEY and SVGAGI. The length of the CDR3 is 20 residues. The germline V and J ends were trimmed by 2 bases and 0 bases, with 20 bases remaining between them. CDR3 loop: CASSYTGTFFTGSYNSPLHF. CDR3 DNA: TGTGCCAGCAGTTACACGGGGACCTTCTTTACCGGCTCCTATAATTCACCCCTCCACTTT.

This sequence joins TRBV6-2 or TRBV6-3 and TRBJ1-2; 8 bases agree with TRBD1. The CDR3 runs to 14 residues. Looked up from germline, CDR1 is MNHEY and CDR2 is SVGEGT. V trimming: 3 bases; J trimming: 10 bases; junction bases outside the gene matches: 10. Here the CDR3 DNA reads TGTGCCAGCAGTTATCCGCTGCAGGGGGCGGTCTACACCTTC. Translated: CASSYPLQGAVYTF.

The CDR3 loop is CASSSPDRGEAFF. The CDR3 DNA is TGTGCCAGCAGCTCCCCGGATCGTGGGGAAGCTTTCTTT. The gene calls are TRBV13 and TRBJ1-1; D call uncertain. Trimming stripped 4 bases from V and 8 bases from J, with 14 bases between. Germline V gene sequence: CDR1 PRHDT, CDR2 FYEKMQ (reference sequence). This CDR3 contains 13 residues. The full variable domain, completed using reference TRBV13 and TRBJ1-1, is AAGVIQSPRHLIKEKRETATLKCYPIPRHDTVYWYQQGPGQDPQFLISFYEKMQSDKGSIPDRFSAQQFSDYHSELNMSSLELGDSALYFCASSSPDRGEAFFGQGTRLTVV.

This clonotype was seen only a few times. The J gene is TRBJ2-2, the V gene TRBV7-2; the match to TRBD1 covers 7 bases. CDR3 size: 16 residues. The germline gives CDR1 SGHTA, CDR2 FQGNSA. V gave up 8 bases and J gave up 6 bases; unmatched junction bases: 15. The CDR3 is CASSTTGVTLAGELFF. CDR3 sequence (DNA): TGTGCCAGCTCGACAACAGGGGTGACCCTCGCCGGGGAGCTGTTTTTT.

There are a few counts of this clonotype. The chain is built from TRBV27 and TRBJ2-7; 13 bases match TRBD2. J gave up 5 bases and V 6 bases, and 4 bases lay outside the gene matches. This CDR3 has 14 amino acids. The germline V gene has CDR1 MNHEY and CDR2 SMNVEV (reference sequence). The CDR3 sequence: CASRAGLAGHEQYF. DNA of the CDR3: TGTGCCAGCAGAGCGGGACTAGCGGGGCACGAGCAGTACTTC.

The sample holds many counts of this clonotype. The CDR3 sequence is CASRPPGQGYEQFF. Here the CDR3 DNA reads TGTGCCAGCAGGCCACCGGGACAGGGGTATGAGCAGTTCTTC. The chain recombines TRBV7-3 with TRBJ2-1; TRBD1 matches at 10 bases. Germline-derived CDR1 and CDR2 are SGHTA and FQGTGA. This CDR3 comprises 14 residues. Trimming took 6 bases from V and 8 from J; bases not matched to a gene: 7.

This clonotype was observed at least ten times. The chain recombines TRBV11-2 with TRBJ2-3; possible D gene TRBD2, 6 bases. V lost 2 bases, J lost 0 bases, and 21 bases lay in between. The CDR3 runs to 19 residues. Germline V CDR1 and CDR2: SGHAT, FQNNGV. CDR3 sequence reads: CASSLTIPRDDTSTDTQYF. Written as DNA, the CDR3 is TGTGCCAGCAGCTTAACGATTCCGCGGGACGACACTAGCACAGATACGCAGTATTTT.

This clonotype was observed at least ten times. The V and J genes are TRBV4-1 and TRBJ2-2, with 10 bases matching TRBD1. The J segment lost 4 bases and the V segment lost 3 bases, leaving 2 bases of the junction unmatched. This CDR3 is 15 amino acids long. The germline gives CDR1 MGHRA, CDR2 YSYEKL. CDR3 nucleotides: TGCGCCAGCAGCCAGAGACAGGGGGCCACCGGGGAGCTGTTTTTT. Residues: CASSQRQGATGELFF.

This clonotype was observed a handful of times. The chain uses TRBV29-1 and TRBJ1-1; the D gene is possibly TRBD1 (5 bases). CDR1 is SQVTM and CDR2 is ANQGSEA in the germline V gene. Trimming left V 2 bases short and J 1 base short, with 5 bases between. This CDR3 spans 12 amino acids. CDR3 in DNA: TGCAGCGTTGAAACAGGGAACACTGAAGCTTTCTTT. Translating it yields CSVETGNTEAFF. Supplemented by reference TRBV29-1 and TRBJ1-1, the full variable domain reads SAVISQKPSRDICQRGTSLTIQCQVDSQVTMMFWYRQQPGQSLTLIATANQGSEATYESGFVIDKFPISRPNLTFSTLTVSNMSPEDSSIYLCSVETGNTEAFFGQGTRLTVV.

V usage is TRBV5-1 and J usage is TRBJ1-2, with TRBD1 matching 7 bases. The CDR3 extends over 18 amino acids. The ends lost 4 bases at V and 9 bases at J; junction bases unmatched: 24. Germline V lookup: CDR1 SGHRS, CDR2 YFSETQ. CDR3 DNA sequence: TGCGCCAGCAGCCCATGGGGACAGTTAGCCACCACCTTCGTGAGCTACACCTTC. Protein product: CASSPWGQLATTFVSYTF.